Shown below are 25 T cell receptor beta chains from a single sample sequenced in a study of beta chain features in type 1 diabetes. The study, taken as a whole, reports: Significant though moderate, a shortening of TCRB CDR3s appeared in all four CD4+ subsets of Type 1 diabetes patients.

Expressed TCRB transcripts were sequenced because the isolated RNA had all been reverse transcribed beforehand. The data were produced by immunoSEQ multiplex PCR, yet TCRdb's version contains in-frame clones alone and is incomplete. This sample has approximately 260,000 clones, with approximately 25% found just once. Which antigens these TCRs recognize remains unknown. The sequencing input was naive CD4+ T cells from blood. These receptors came from a woman under 40 with type 1 diabetes.

This chain uses TRBV29-1 with TRBJ2-7, with 8 nucleotides matching TRBD1. Germline assignment: CDR1 SQVTM and CDR2 ANQGSEA. The CDR3 sequence is 14 residues long. V was clipped by 5 bases and J by 2 bases; unmatched bases: 8. CDR3 amino acids: CSVIPGTGTYEQYF. In DNA form, the CDR3 reads TGCAGCGTTATCCCCGGGACAGGCACCTACGAGCAGTACTTC.

This chain joins TRBV11-1 and TRBJ1-1, with unresolved D. The V end was cut by 3 bases, the J end by 0 bases, with 5 bases between. The CDR3 runs to 13 residues. Germline V gene data show CDR1 as SGHAT and CDR2 as FQDESV (reference sequence). CDR3 bases: TGTGCCAGCAGCTTGGCAGTGAACACTGAAGCTTTCTTT. It codes for CASSLAVNTEAFF. The entire variable domain, with the rest obtained from reference TRBV11-1 and TRBJ1-1, is as follows: EAEVAQSPRYKITEKSQAVAFWCDPISGHATLYWYRQILGQGPELLVQFQDESVVDDSQLPKDRFSAERLKGVDSTLKIQPAELGDSAMYLCASSLAVNTEAFFGQGTRLTVV.

This chain uses TRBV27 with TRBJ2-1; D gene uncertain. The CDR3 totals 16 residues. Trimming stripped 3 bases from V and 0 bases from J, with 12 bases between. CDR1 MNHEY and CDR2 SMNVEV come from the germline V gene (reference sequence). The CDR3 nucleotides are TGTGCCAGCAGTTTTGGGTACGGAGACTCCTACAATGAGCAGTTCTTC. Translating it yields CASSFGYGDSYNEQFF.

This clone was seen a handful of times. CDR3 nucleotides: TGTGCCAGCAGCTTTCTTGGACAGGGCCAAGAGACCCAGTACTTC. Translated: CASSFLGQGQETQYF. The rearrangement uses TRBV16 and TRBJ2-5; 8 bases agree with TRBD1. The CDR3 consists of 15 residues. Germline V gene lookup returns CDR1 KGHSY and CDR2 FQNENV. Trimming at V came to 5 bases and at J to 1 base, leaving 6 bases not matched to a gene. The whole variable domain, filled in from reference TRBV16 and TRBJ2-5, reads GEEVAQTPKHLVRGEGQKAKLYCAPIKGHSYVFWYQQVLKNEFKFLISFQNENVFDETGMPKERFSAKCLPNSPCSLEIQATKLEDSAVYFCASSFLGQGQETQYFGPGTRLLVL.

This clone turned up a few times. The chain combines TRBV9 with TRBJ2-1; 8 bases fit TRBD2. This CDR3 has 14 residues. CDR1 is SGDLS and CDR2 is YYNGEE in the germline V gene. The V gene end was trimmed by 0 bases and the J gene end by 9 bases; junction bases not matched to a gene: 5. The CDR3 reads CASSVASGSREQFF. In DNA form, the CDR3 reads TGTGCCAGCAGCGTAGCAAGCGGGAGCCGTGAGCAGTTCTTC.

V is TRBV27 and J is TRBJ2-2; TRBD2 matches at 12 bases. J lost 5 bases, V lost 6 bases, and 7 bases had no gene match. CDR1 and CDR2 (germline): MNHEY, SMNVEV (reference sequence). This CDR3 has 16 amino acids. The CDR3 loop is CASSVTSGSRTGELFF. The CDR3 region has the DNA TGTGCCAGCAGCGTGACTAGCGGGAGTAGAACCGGGGAGCTGTTTTTT.

This clone was seen a few times. The chain recombines TRBV19 with TRBJ1-5, with D possibly being TRBD1 (5 bases). The germline gives CDR1 LNHDA, CDR2 SQIVND (reference sequence). V lost 5 bases to trimming and J lost 0 bases, with 14 bases between them. The CDR3 runs 16 residues. CDR3 loop: CASSSRQFDSNQPQHF. CDR3 bases: TGTGCCAGTAGTTCGAGACAGTTTGATAGCAATCAGCCCCAGCATTTT.

This clone has just a few counts. The chain combines TRBV21-1 with TRBJ1-2. TRBV21-1 is noted as a pseudogene. This CDR3 spans 16 amino acids. The chain's CDR3 is CASTIRVRIEGYGYTF. Written as DNA, the CDR3 is TGTGCCAGCACTATCAGAGTGCGTATCGAGGGCTATGGCTACACCTTC.

This clone was observed a handful of times. V usage is TRBV28 and J usage is TRBJ2-7, with 8 bases identical to TRBD1. The germline gives CDR1 MDHEN, CDR2 SYDVKM. V dropped 6 bases and J dropped 3; count of bases not matched to a gene: 7. The CDR3 runs 14 residues. CDR3 region: CASRMGQAHYEQYF. CDR3 nucleotide sequence: TGTGCCAGCAGGATGGGACAGGCCCACTACGAGCAGTACTTC.

This clone turned up a few times. The chain recombines TRBV6-5 with TRBJ2-1; 7 nucleotides align to TRBD1. Looked up from germline, CDR1 is MNHEY and CDR2 is SVGAGI. The CDR3 is 15 amino acids. Germline trimming cut 4 bases from V and 7 bases from J; bases unmatched to any gene: 10. CDR3 DNA: TGTGCCAGCAGTTCCCTTCACAGGGGTGGTAATGAGCAGTTCTTC. Translated, it gives CASSSLHRGGNEQFF.

The chain couples TRBV30 to TRBJ2-2, with 7 bases matching TRBD2. Germline CDR1 GTSNPN, CDR2 SVGIG (reference sequence). The length of the CDR3 is 18 residues. Unmatched junction bases numbered 17, after V lost 2 bases and J lost 5 bases. CDR3 DNA: TGTGCCTGGAGTCCAAACCCCTTCAGGACGGGGGGAACCGGGGAGCTGTTTTTT. Translated: CAWSPNPFRTGGTGELFF.

The chain combines TRBV30 with TRBJ2-3, with 8 bases aligning to TRBD2. CDR3 length equals 14 residues. Looked up from germline, CDR1 is GTSNPN and CDR2 is SVGIG (reference sequence). V dropped 8 bases and J dropped 1; count of bases not matched to a gene: 8. The CDR3 sequence is CAGDAAGGTDTQYF. CDR3 in DNA: TGTGCCGGAGACGCAGCGGGGGGCACAGATACGCAGTATTTT. Full variable domain (remainder filled in from reference TRBV30 and TRBJ2-3): SQTIHQWPATLVQPVGSPLSLECTVEGTSNPNLYWYRQAAGRGLQLLFYSVGIGQISSEVPQNLSASRPQDRQFILSSKKLLLSDSGFYLCAGDAAGGTDTQYFGPGTRLTVL.

The chain couples TRBV11-2 to TRBJ2-3, with 11 positions matching TRBD2. The CDR3 is 16 amino acids. Germline values: CDR1 SGHAT, CDR2 FQNNGV. V was pared by 1 base and J by 2 bases, with 2 bases of the junction left unmatched. CDR3 region: CASSLGLAGFTDTQYF. CDR3 bases: TGTGCCAGCAGCTTAGGACTAGCGGGATTCACAGATACGCAGTATTTT.

This clone showed up just a few times. The genes are TRBV30 and TRBJ1-4; 7 nucleotides match TRBD1. This CDR3 region has 15 residues. Germline CDR1 reads GTSNPN; CDR2 reads SVGIG (reference sequence). The trim removed 3 bases at V and 6 bases at J, leaving 10 bases unmatched. The DNA for the CDR3 is TGTGCCTGGAGCGCCCGACAGGGTTATTATGAAAAACTGTTTTTT. Translation gives CAWSARQGYYEKLFF. Using reference TRBV30 and TRBJ1-4 for the parts outside the CDR3, the full variable domain is SQTIHQWPATLVQPVGSPLSLECTVEGTSNPNLYWYRQAAGRGLQLLFYSVGIGQISSEVPQNLSASRPQDRQFILSSKKLLLSDSGFYLCAWSARQGYYEKLFFGSGTQLSVL.

This clone showed up just once. The chain has TRBV28 and TRBJ1-4; D not certain. Trimming took 6 bases from V and 0 from J, leaving 11 bases between them. The V gene's germline CDR1 is MDHEN and CDR2 SYDVKM. The CDR3 has 15 amino acids. CDR3 in amino acids: CASRLGRPTNEKLFF. The CDR3 nucleotides are TGTGCCAGCAGGTTGGGCAGGCCAACTAATGAAAAACTGTTTTTT.

This clone was observed a few times. The chain couples TRBV14 to TRBJ1-4, with no clear D. The CDR3 totals 14 residues. Trimming took 3 bases from V and 4 from J, leaving 9 bases between them. Germline loops: CDR1 SGHDN, CDR2 FVKESK. The CDR3 DNA reads TGTGCCAGCAGCCAGATATCGGGTAATGAAAAACTGTTTTTT. It encodes CASSQISGNEKLFF.

The chain links TRBV9 to TRBJ1-1; 9 bases match TRBD1. The germline CDR1 and CDR2 sequences are SGDLS and YYNGEE. J gave up 5 bases and V 3 bases, and 8 bases lay outside the gene matches. This CDR3 is built from 15 residues. DNA for the CDR3: TGTGCCAGCAGCGCAGGACAGGGGACGGTGACTGAAGCTTTCTTT. Residues: CASSAGQGTVTEAFF.

In its sample, this clone was seen a few times. The chain combines TRBV28 with TRBJ2-7; possible D gene TRBD2, 6 bases. Germline assignment: CDR1 MDHEN and CDR2 SYDVKM. V was clipped by 6 bases and J by 2 bases, with 14 bases between them. CDR3 length: 14 amino acids. CDR3 in DNA: TGTGCCAGCAGAGGGACTTTTCAAACCTACGAGCAGTACTTC. Translation: CASRGTFQTYEQYF.

This clone was seen only a few times. The rearrangement links TRBV28 to TRBJ2-1; TRBD1 is a possible D gene (6 bases). Trimming removed 8 bases from V and 6 bases from J, with 8 bases in between. The CDR3 length is 11 residues. The germline V gene encodes CDR1 MDHEN and CDR2 SYDVKM. The CDR3 sequence is CASQGGNEQFF. CDR3 DNA: TGTGCCAGCCAAGGGGGCAATGAGCAGTTCTTC.

This chain links TRBV27 with TRBJ2-3, with 7 bases that match TRBD2. Germline CDR1 and CDR2: MNHEY and SMNVEV (reference sequence). The CDR3 runs to 19 residues. V lost 5 bases and J lost 6; bases outside the gene matches: 23. The CDR3 sequence is CASSRTHRLAGLRMDTQYF. The CDR3 DNA reads TGTGCCAGCAGTAGAACCCACCGACTAGCAGGCCTTCGAATGGATACGCAGTATTTT.

This clone was seen a few times. CDR3 nucleotides: TGTGCCTGGAGACAGCCTGGGGAGGAGACCCAGTACTTC. Its protein product is CAWRQPGEETQYF. The chain has TRBV30 and TRBJ2-5, with D perhaps TRBD2 (5 bases). Between the trimmed V and J ends, which lost 3 bases and 5 bases, there was a span of 13 bases. The CDR3 length is 13 residues. Germline V gene lookup returns CDR1 GTSNPN and CDR2 SVGIG (reference sequence). The whole variable domain, remainder taken from reference TRBV30 and TRBJ2-5, is SQTIHQWPATLVQPVGSPLSLECTVEGTSNPNLYWYRQAAGRGLQLLFYSVGIGQISSEVPQNLSASRPQDRQFILSSKKLLLSDSGFYLCAWRQPGEETQYFGPGTRLLVL.

J is TRBJ1-1 and V is TRBV4-2; D call uncertain. Trimming took 0 bases from V and 0 from J, leaving 8 bases between them. The CDR3 consists of 15 residues. Germline CDR1 LGHNA, CDR2 YNFKEQ. CDR3 sequence: CASSQDALMNTEAFF. CDR3 nucleotides: TGTGCCAGCAGCCAAGATGCACTAATGAACACTGAAGCTTTCTTT.

The chain joins TRBV29-1 to TRBJ2-5; 10 positions agree with TRBD2. This CDR3 is built from 14 residues. Germline lookup yields CDR1 SQVTM and CDR2 ANQGSEA. After removal of 6 bases from V and 5 bases from J, the junction contained 9 bases not matched to a gene. In DNA form, the CDR3 reads TGCAGCGTGGGGTCTAGCGGGAGTGGGGAGACCCAGTACTTC. Translating gives CSVGSSGSGETQYF.

V is TRBV30 and J is TRBJ1-5, with D unclear. V lost 0 bases to trimming and J lost 9 bases, with 15 bases between them. Germline values: CDR1 GTSNPN, CDR2 SVGIG (reference sequence). The CDR3 totals 14 residues. The CDR3 reads CAWSVPDSERPQHF. The CDR3 DNA reads as TGTGCCTGGAGTGTACCGGACTCCGAAAGGCCCCAGCATTTT.

This clone has more than one count but fewer than ten. V and J are TRBV30 and TRBJ2-2; the match to TRBD1 covers 12 bases. J gave up 6 bases and V 5 bases, and 16 bases lay outside the gene matches. CDR1 is GTSNPN and CDR2 is SVGIG in the germline V gene (reference sequence). The CDR3 runs to 18 residues. CDR3 residues: CAWATGQGATALAGELFF. CDR3 nucleotide sequence: TGTGCCTGGGCCACGGGACAGGGGGCGACGGCACTAGCCGGGGAGCTGTTTTTT.